These 15 T cell receptor beta chains were all obtained from the same sample, sequenced in a study of beta chain bispecific antibodies for T cell cancers. Findings and caveats of the study: The leukemia cells, rather than normal T cells, gave most of the targeted TRBV signal.

No antigen is known for these receptors. T cells were expanded from blood mononuclear cells for 2 to 3 days with anti-CD3 OKT3 or CD3/CD28 beads. TCRdb used MiXCR to reprocess the 5' RACE reads, holding one entry per CDR3 protein. The sample records just over 20,000 distinct CDR3 sequences, over 2% being singletons. Sequences were obtained from healthy donor T cells cultured with leukemia cells. These receptors were collected from a human donor in good health. Some clones in this sample may be carry-over from other donors' samples.

The table lists this clonotype with a few counts. V is TRBV5-1 and J is TRBJ1-6; D unresolved. This CDR3 has 14 residues. The V end was cut by 0 bases, the J end by 7 bases, with 8 bases between. Germline V gene lookup returns CDR1 SGHRS and CDR2 YFSETQ. CDR3 bases: TGCGCCAGCAGCTTGGGTCTGGGGAATTCACCCCTCCACTTT. Protein sequence: CASSLGLGNSPLHF.

This clonotype was picked up many times. The chain combines TRBV29-1 with TRBJ2-7; D call uncertain. Germline lookup yields CDR1 SQVTM and CDR2 ANQGSEA. Trimming stripped 6 bases from V and 1 base from J, with 13 bases between. The CDR3 has 13 residues. CDR3 protein: CSVTGPASYEQYF. In DNA form, the CDR3 reads TGCAGCGTAACCGGCCCGGCGTCCTACGAGCAGTACTTC.

J is TRBJ2-7 and V is TRBV7-8; D uncertain. This CDR3 is 15 amino acids long. Trimming pared 2 bases from V and 0 bases from J, leaving 11 bases between. The germline gives CDR1 SGHVS, CDR2 FQNEAQ. The CDR3: CASSLRQDGSYEQYF. The CDR3 nucleotides read TGTGCCAGCAGCTTAAGGCAGGACGGCTCCTACGAGCAGTACTTC.

This clonotype showed up many times. The J gene is TRBJ1-5, the V gene TRBV20-1, with a possible D match to TRBD1 (5 bases). The length of the CDR3 is 17 residues. The germline V and J ends were trimmed by 0 bases and 3 bases, with 18 bases remaining between them. Germline values: CDR1 DFQATT, CDR2 SNEGSKA (reference sequence). As DNA, the CDR3 is TGCAGTGCTAGAGATGGTACCCAGGGTGCCACCAATCAGCCCCAGCATTTT. It translates to CSARDGTQGATNQPQHF.

At least ten counts were recorded for this clonotype. This chain joins TRBV7-9 and TRBJ2-7; 10 bases line up with TRBD2. CDR3 size: 16 residues. Germline V gene lookup returns CDR1 SEHNR and CDR2 FQNEAQ (reference sequence). Germline trimming cut 5 bases from V and 5 bases from J; bases unmatched to any gene: 12. The CDR3 nucleotides are TGTGCCAGCAGCACCGTGACGCTAGCGGGGGTACACGAGCAGTACTTC. This sequence encodes CASSTVTLAGVHEQYF.

In its sample, this clonotype was seen many times. The chain carries TRBV27 and TRBJ1-6; no definite D call. The CDR3 totals 15 residues. The V end lost 0 bases, the J end lost 6 bases, and 9 bases lay between the germline ends. Looked up from germline, CDR1 is MNHEY and CDR2 is SMNVEV (reference sequence). The CDR3 reads CASSLSVSPNSPLHF. CDR3 bases: TGTGCCAGCAGTTTATCAGTCAGTCCTAATTCACCCCTCCACTTT.

In this sample, this clonotype is medium-sized. CDR3 in DNA: TGTGCCAGCAGCCGAAAGCGGGGGGGCAGATCAGGGGAGCAGTTCTTC. Residues: CASSRKRGGRSGEQFF. This rearrangement joins TRBV6-5 to TRBJ2-1; 10 nucleotides align to TRBD2. The CDR3 sequence is 16 residues long. Trimming cost V 6 bases and J 10 bases; bases outside gene matches: 15. Germline V gives CDR1 MNHEY, CDR2 SVGAGI.

This clonotype was seen many times. This sequence joins TRBV7-9 and TRBJ2-7; TRBD1 or TRBD2 may be the D gene (5 bases each). V was pared by 5 bases and J by 5 bases, with 13 bases between. The CDR3 extends over 13 amino acids. Germline V gene lookup returns CDR1 SEHNR and CDR2 FQNEAQ (reference sequence). CDR3 loop: CASSVRGIDEQYF. The CDR3, as DNA: TGTGCCAGCAGCGTGAGGGGTATCGACGAGCAGTACTTC.

This clonotype was recorded many times. The rearrangement joins TRBV2 to TRBJ2-4; 9 bases align to TRBD2. CDR3 length equals 19 residues. V shed 8 bases and J 1 base; nucleotides not matched to a gene: 18. The V gene's germline CDR1 is SNHLY and CDR2 FYNNEI. The CDR3 reads CASSTFGDSGGPAKNIQYF. The CDR3 DNA follows: TGTGCCAGCTCCACCTTTGGAGATAGCGGGGGCCCTGCCAAAAACATTCAGTACTTC.

This clonotype was detected many times. The rearrangement uses TRBV27 and TRBJ2-7; the D gene is possibly TRBD1 (6 bases). The ends were cut back, 3 bases at V and 6 bases at J, with 15 bases in the middle. Germline V gene lookup returns CDR1 MNHEY and CDR2 SMNVEV (reference sequence). The CDR3 loop spans 14 amino acids. CDR3 amino acids: CASSLGHSVAEQYF. DNA of the CDR3: TGTGCCAGCAGTTTGGGACACAGTGTAGCCGAGCAGTACTTC.

This clonotype was detected ten times or more. This chain links TRBV28 with TRBJ1-2, with D unresolved. V lost 2 bases to trimming and J lost 8 bases, with 12 bases between them. The CDR3 runs to 13 residues. The germline V gene has CDR1 MDHEN and CDR2 SYDVKM. CDR3 nucleotides: TGTGCCAGCAGTTTAAGTAGCATTGGCGGCTACACCTTC. Translating it yields CASSLSSIGGYTF.

This clonotype was seen at least ten times. The rearrangement joins TRBV7-9 to TRBJ1-5, with 8 bases fitting TRBD1. The CDR3 totals 15 residues. Trimming removed 5 bases from V and 2 bases from J; junction bases left unmatched: 5. Germline CDR1 reads SEHNR; CDR2 reads FQNEAQ (reference sequence). The DNA for the CDR3 is TGTGCCAGCAGCCCGACAGGGGTAGGCAATCAGCCCCAGCATTTT. Translated, it gives CASSPTGVGNQPQHF.

This clonotype was found many times. The V call is TRBV28, the J call TRBJ2-3; 8 bases match TRBD2. The junction had 4 bases not matched to a gene; V was cut back by 3 bases and J by 2 bases. CDR3 size: 15 residues. CDR1 and CDR2 (germline): MDHEN, SYDVKM. The DNA of the CDR3 is TGTGCCAGCAGTTTCAGGCGGGGGGTCACAGATACGCAGTATTTT. Its protein is CASSFRRGVTDTQYF.

This clonotype has ten or more counts. The V call is TRBV7-9, the J call TRBJ2-7; TRBD1 agrees at 10 bases. Germline assignment: CDR1 SEHNR and CDR2 FQNEAQ (reference sequence). Trimming at V came to 1 base and at J to 3 bases, leaving 3 bases not matched to a gene. CDR3 length: 15 residues. Here the CDR3 DNA reads TGTGCCAGCAGCTTAGGGGGACAGGGGTACTACGAGCAGTACTTC. Translation gives CASSLGGQGYYEQYF.

The table lists this clonotype with many counts. The V and J genes are TRBV20-1 and TRBJ2-3, with 7 bases lining up with TRBD2. The V and J ends lost 0 bases and 6 bases, in that order; junction bases with no gene match: 9. This CDR3 has 15 amino acids. Germline CDR1 and CDR2: DFQATT and SNEGSKA (reference sequence). The CDR3: CSARDLGDYFDTQYF. The DNA for the CDR3 is TGCAGTGCTAGAGATTTGGGGGACTATTTCGATACGCAGTATTTT.